This T cell receptor beta chain is drawn from a study of T cells in Graves' hyperthyroidism and ophthalmopathy. Across the study: Peripheral blood was acquired at first diagnosis, ahead of any therapy whatsoever. Study results and limitations: Blood also contained most expanded thyroid clonotypes above 0.001.

Using RNA transcripts as the source, TCR beta CDR3 regions were amplified. HTBI primers were used for first-round RT-PCR of the TCR CDR3. TCRdb passed the multiplex PCR reads through MiXCR, listing each CDR3 protein once. The table records roughly 180,000 distinct CDR3 sequences, over 8% of them present only once. Turning to this clonotype: Its matching antigen is unknown. One end of the junction fails to match germline, which may point to a read error.

Germline V gives CDR1 SGHRS, CDR2 YFSETQ. CDR3 length: 13 amino acids. Sequenced material: blood. The chain carries TRBV5-1 and TRBJ2-7; D is unresolved. The source of this sequence is a woman aged 18-29 years with Graves' hyperthyroidism that later progressed to Graves' ophthalmopathy. CDR3 residues: CAGSLTGPYEQYF. In DNA, the CDR3 is TGCGCCGGCAGCTTGACGGGCCCCTACGAGCAGTACTTC. The entire variable domain, with the rest obtained from reference TRBV5-1 and TRBJ2-7, is as follows: KAGVTQTPRYLIKTRGQQVTLSCSPISGHRSVSWYQQTPGQGLQFLFEYFSETQRNKGNFPGRFSGRQFSNSRSEMNVSTLELGDSALYLCAGSLTGPYEQYFGPGTRLTVT.